This TCR beta chain appears in the sequencing data of a study of blood T cell repertoires in COVID-19. On the study more broadly: The United States, Italy and Spain supplied acute and convalescent COVID-19 samples. Sources were T cells, B-cell-depleted T cells, or PBMCs; the material itself was cDNA or gDNA.

Trimming removed 4 bases from V and 6 bases from J, with 9 bases in between. CDR3 length: 12 residues. Germline CDR1 is SEHNR and CDR2 is FQNEAQ (reference sequence). Original data processing: Reference gene primers were amplified, and this amplification served to estimate nucleated cell counts. Some clones are missing from TCRdb's copy, which holds only in-frame ones; the method was immunoSEQ multiplex PCR. V, J and clone size are taken as reported in that table, and D and trimming were inferred from the DNA itself. This sample yields about 41,000 clones, of which approximately 80% are seen a single time; around 40% belongs to the top ten.

The sample taken for sequencing was peripheral blood. This sequence joins TRBV7-9 and TRBJ1-1, with TRBD1 as a possible D gene (5 bases). This sequence originates from a woman at least 80 years old with acute or convalescent COVID-19. The CDR3 DNA follows: TGTGCCAGCAGCTCCGCGGGGGCTGAAGCTTTCTTT. Its protein product is CASSSAGAEAFF.